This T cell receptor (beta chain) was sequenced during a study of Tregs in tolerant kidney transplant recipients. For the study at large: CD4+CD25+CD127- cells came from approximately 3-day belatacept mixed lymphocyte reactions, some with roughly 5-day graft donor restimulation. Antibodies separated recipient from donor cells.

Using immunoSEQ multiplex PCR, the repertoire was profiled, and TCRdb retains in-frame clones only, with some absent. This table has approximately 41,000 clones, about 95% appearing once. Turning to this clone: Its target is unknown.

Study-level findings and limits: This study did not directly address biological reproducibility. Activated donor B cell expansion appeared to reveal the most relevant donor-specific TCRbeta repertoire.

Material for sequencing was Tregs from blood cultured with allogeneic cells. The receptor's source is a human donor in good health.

The CDR3, as DNA: TGCAGTGCTATAGGGACCTACGAGCAGTACTTC. It yields the protein CSAIGTYEQYF. This rearrangement joins TRBV20-1 to TRBJ2-7; the D is unclear. The CDR3 contains 11 residues. Per germline, CDR1 DFQATT and CDR2 SNEGSKA (reference sequence). The V gene lost 4 bases and the J gene lost 2 bases, with 6 bases spanning the gap.